This T cell receptor (beta chain) came from a study of shared clonotypes between healthy human individuals. Sequencing was performed with immunoSEQ multiplex PCR; in TCRdb, only in-frame clones are kept and a portion is missing. Of around 500,000 clones in the sample, around 80% were seen once. CDR1 is SGHKS and CDR2 is YYEKEE in the germline V gene (reference sequence). The CDR3 is made up of 15 amino acids. Trimming removed 0 bases at V and 0 bases at J, with 8 bases between. The sequence was obtained from a woman aged 40 to 50 in good health. Some clones in this sample may be carry-over from other donors' samples. The sequencing input was PBMCs. V usage is TRBV5-5 and J usage is TRBJ2-3; no firm D call. The CDR3 DNA follows: TGTGCCAGCAGCTTGGAGCGCAGAAGCACAGATACGCAGTATTTT. As protein: CASSLERRSTDTQYF.